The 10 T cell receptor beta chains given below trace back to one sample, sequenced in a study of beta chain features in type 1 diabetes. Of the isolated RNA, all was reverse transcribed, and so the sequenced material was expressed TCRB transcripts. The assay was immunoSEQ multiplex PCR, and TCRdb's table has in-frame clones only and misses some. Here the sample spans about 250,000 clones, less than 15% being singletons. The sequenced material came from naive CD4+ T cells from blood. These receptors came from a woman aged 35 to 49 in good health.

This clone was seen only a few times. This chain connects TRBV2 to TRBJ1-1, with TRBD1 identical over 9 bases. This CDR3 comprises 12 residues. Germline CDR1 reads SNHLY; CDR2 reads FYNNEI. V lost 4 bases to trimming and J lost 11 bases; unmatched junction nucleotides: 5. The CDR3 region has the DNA TGTGCCAGCAGTGTGGGACAGGGCTGGGCTTTCTTT. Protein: CASSVGQGWAFF.

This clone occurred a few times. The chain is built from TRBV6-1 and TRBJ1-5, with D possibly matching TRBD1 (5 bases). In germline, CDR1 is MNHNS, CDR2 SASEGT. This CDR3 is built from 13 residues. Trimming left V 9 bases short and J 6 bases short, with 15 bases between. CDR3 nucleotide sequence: TGTGCCAGTACCCCGGGGGTTGCTCAGCCCCAGCATTTT. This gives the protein CASTPGVAQPQHF.

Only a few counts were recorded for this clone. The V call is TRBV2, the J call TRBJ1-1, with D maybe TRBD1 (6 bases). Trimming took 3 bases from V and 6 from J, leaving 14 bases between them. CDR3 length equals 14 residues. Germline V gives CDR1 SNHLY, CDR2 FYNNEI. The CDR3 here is CASSDMTGIAEAFF. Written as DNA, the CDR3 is TGTGCCAGCAGTGATATGACAGGTATCGCTGAAGCTTTCTTT.

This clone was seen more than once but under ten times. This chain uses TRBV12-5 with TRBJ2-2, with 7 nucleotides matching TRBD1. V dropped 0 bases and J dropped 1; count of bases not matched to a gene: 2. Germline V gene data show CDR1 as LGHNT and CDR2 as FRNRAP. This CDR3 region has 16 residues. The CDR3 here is CASGLVGTVNTGELFF. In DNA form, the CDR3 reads TGTGCTAGTGGTTTGGTCGGGACAGTGAACACCGGGGAGCTGTTTTTT. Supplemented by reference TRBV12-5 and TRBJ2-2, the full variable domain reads DARVTQTPRHKVTEMGQEVTMRCQPILGHNTVFWYRQTMMQGLELLAYFRNRAPLDDSGMPKDRFSAEMPDATLATLKIQPSEPRDSAVYFCASGLVGTVNTGELFFGEGSRLTVL.

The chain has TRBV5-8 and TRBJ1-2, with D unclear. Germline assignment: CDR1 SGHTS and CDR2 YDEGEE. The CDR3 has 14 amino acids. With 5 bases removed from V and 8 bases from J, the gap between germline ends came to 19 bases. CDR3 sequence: CASRPRRLQRGYTF. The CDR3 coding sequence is TGTGCCAGCAGGCCCAGGAGGCTCCAAAGGGGCTACACCTTC.

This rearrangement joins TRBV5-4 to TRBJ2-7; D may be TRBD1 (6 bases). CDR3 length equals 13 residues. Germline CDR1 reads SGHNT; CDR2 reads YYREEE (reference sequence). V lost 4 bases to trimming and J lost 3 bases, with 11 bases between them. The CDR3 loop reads CASSPKDSYEQYF. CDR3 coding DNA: TGTGCCAGCAGCCCGAAGGACAGCTACGAGCAGTACTTC.

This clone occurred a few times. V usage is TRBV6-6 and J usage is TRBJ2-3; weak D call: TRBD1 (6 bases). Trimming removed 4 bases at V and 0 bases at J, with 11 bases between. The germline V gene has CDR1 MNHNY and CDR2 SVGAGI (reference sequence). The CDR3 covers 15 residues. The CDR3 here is CASSSGQGSTDTQYF. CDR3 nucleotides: TGTGCCAGCAGTTCGGGGCAGGGGAGCACAGATACGCAGTATTTT.

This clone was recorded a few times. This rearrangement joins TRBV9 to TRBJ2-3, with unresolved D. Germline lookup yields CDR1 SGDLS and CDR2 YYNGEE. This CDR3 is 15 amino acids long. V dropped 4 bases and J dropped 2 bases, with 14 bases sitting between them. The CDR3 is CASSPLVVPTDTQYF. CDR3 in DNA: TGTGCCAGCAGCCCCCTAGTCGTTCCCACAGATACGCAGTATTTT.

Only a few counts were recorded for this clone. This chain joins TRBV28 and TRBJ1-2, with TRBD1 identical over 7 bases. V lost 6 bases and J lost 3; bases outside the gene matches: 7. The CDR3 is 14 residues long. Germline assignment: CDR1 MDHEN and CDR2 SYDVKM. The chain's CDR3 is CASRRQGGDYGYTF. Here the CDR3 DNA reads TGTGCCAGCAGGAGACAGGGAGGTGACTATGGCTACACCTTC.

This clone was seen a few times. CDR3 nucleotide sequence: TGTGCCAGCAGCTTGGATTACTCCAGGGGGAAATACGCCGGGGAGCTGTTTTTT. It is translated as CASSLDYSRGKYAGELFF. The chain has TRBV5-4 and TRBJ2-2, with 7 bases aligning to TRBD1. V was pared by 0 bases and J by 6 bases, with 14 bases of the junction left unmatched. The CDR3 has 18 amino acids. Germline V CDR1 and CDR2: SGHNT, YYREEE (reference sequence).